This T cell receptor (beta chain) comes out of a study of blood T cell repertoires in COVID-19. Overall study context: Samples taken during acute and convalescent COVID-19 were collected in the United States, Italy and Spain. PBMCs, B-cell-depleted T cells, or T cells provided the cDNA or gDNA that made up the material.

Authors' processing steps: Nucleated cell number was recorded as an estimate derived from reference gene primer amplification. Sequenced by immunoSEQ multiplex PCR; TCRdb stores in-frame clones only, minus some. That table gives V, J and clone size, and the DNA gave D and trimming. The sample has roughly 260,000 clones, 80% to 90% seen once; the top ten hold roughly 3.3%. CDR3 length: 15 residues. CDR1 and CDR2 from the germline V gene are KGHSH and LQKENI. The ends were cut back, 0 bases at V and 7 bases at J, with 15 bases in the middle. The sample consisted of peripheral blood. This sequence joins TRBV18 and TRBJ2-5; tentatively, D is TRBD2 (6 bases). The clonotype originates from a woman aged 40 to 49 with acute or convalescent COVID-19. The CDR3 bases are TGTGCCAGCTCACCACCGTCAGGGATGCGGGGGACCCAGTACTTC. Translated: CASSPPSGMRGTQYF.